This passage covers 31 T cell receptor beta chains from one sample sequenced in a study of early stage breast cancer tumors (dated by TCRdb to 2016 to 2017). The protocol used for the library was the immunoSEQ multiplex PCR assay. TCRdb obtained this table from immuneACCESS and retained in-frame rearrangements with V and J assigned. These tables miss some clones; where compared with another copy, unresolved V genes account for less than half of the shortfall, and the remainder is unexplained. The sample records some 47,000 clones, approximately 83% of which are singletons. Of the sample, 1.4% is held by the ten largest clones. The sample comprised blood. The source is a person aged 45 to 59 with breast cancer.

The chain couples TRBV11-2 to TRBJ2-3, with 8 bases fitting TRBD2. Per germline, CDR1 SGHAT and CDR2 FQNNGV. This CDR3 spans 16 amino acids. The trim removed 1 base at V and 4 bases at J, leaving 7 bases unmatched. CDR3 sequence: CASSLGPGLVPDTQYF. CDR3 in DNA: TGTGCCAGCAGCTTAGGCCCGGGACTAGTCCCAGATACGCAGTATTTT.

The genes are TRBV2 and TRBJ2-7; 8 bases fit TRBD2. CDR1 and CDR2 from the germline V gene are SNHLY and FYNNEI. J lost 2 bases, V lost 2 bases, and 5 bases had no gene match. CDR3 length: 15 amino acids. CDR3 nucleotides: TGTGCCAGCAGTGAAAGCGGGAGAGGCCCCTACGAGCAGTACTTC. Translation gives CASSESGRGPYEQYF.

This clone was picked up a small number of times. The chain joins TRBV9 to TRBJ1-1; D perhaps matches TRBD1 (6 bases). In germline, CDR1 is SGDLS, CDR2 YYNGEE. The length of the CDR3 is 14 residues. V was shortened by 0 bases and J by 8 bases, with 14 bases between the two germline ends. In DNA, the CDR3 is TGTGCCAGCAGCGTAGAGGACAGCCATCGAGAAGCTTTCTTT. Amino acids: CASSVEDSHREAFF.

The rearrangement links TRBV5-1 to TRBJ2-1; 9 bases match TRBD1. This CDR3 has 13 residues. The J segment lost 15 bases and the V segment lost 5 bases, leaving 12 bases of the junction unmatched. CDR1 is SGHRS, CDR2 YFSETQ, per germline. DNA of the CDR3: TGCGCCAGCAGGGTGGACCGGGACAGGGAGGCGTTCTTC. Amino acid sequence: CASRVDRDREAFF.

The chain couples TRBV6-6 to TRBJ1-1; 8 bases align to TRBD1. Germline V gives CDR1 MNHNY, CDR2 SVGAGI (reference sequence). The CDR3 spans 15 residues. Germline trimming cut 5 bases from V and 1 base from J; bases unmatched to any gene: 6. In nucleotides, the CDR3 is TGTGCCAGCAGTCCCGGACAGGGACAGAACACTGAAGCTTTCTTT. Amino acid sequence: CASSPGQGQNTEAFF.

The rearrangement uses TRBV28 and TRBJ2-6, with 7 bases that match TRBD1. V gave up 5 bases and J gave up 2 bases; unmatched junction bases: 6. The CDR3 spans 16 residues. Germline V lookup: CDR1 MDHEN, CDR2 SYDVKM. DNA for the CDR3: TGTGCCAGCAGTCCGACAACAGGGGCTGGGGCCAACGTCCTGACTTTC. Translated: CASSPTTGAGANVLTF. Full variable domain (outside the CDR3, taken from reference TRBV28 and TRBJ2-6): DVKVTQSSRYLVKRTGEKVFLECVQDMDHENMFWYRQDPGLGLRLIYFSYDVKMKEKGDIPEGYSVSREKKERFSLILESASTNQTSMYLCASSPTTGAGANVLTFGAGSRLTVL.

This chain uses TRBV2 with TRBJ2-3; D is uncertain. Trimming removed 6 bases at V and 3 bases at J, with 7 bases between. CDR1 is SNHLY and CDR2 is FYNNEI in the germline V gene. The CDR3 is 12 residues long. As DNA, the CDR3 is TGTGCCAGCAGGGTCCTTACAGATACGCAGTATTTT. Amino acid sequence: CASRVLTDTQYF.

V gene TRBV4-3 combines with J gene TRBJ1-1; 9 nucleotides match TRBD1. This CDR3 region has 17 residues. CDR1 is LGHNA and CDR2 is YSLEER in the germline V gene. The V gene end was trimmed by 3 bases and the J gene end by 4 bases; junction bases not matched to a gene: 12. DNA of the CDR3: TGCGCCAGCAGCCATCCCCCGGGACAGGGAAGAGGCACTGAAGCTTTCTTT. Its translation: CASSHPPGQGRGTEAFF.

The V gene is TRBV2, the J gene TRBJ2-1; D possibly matches TRBD1 or TRBD2 (5 bases each). Germline loops: CDR1 SNHLY, CDR2 FYNNEI. The CDR3 length is 18 residues. V lost 4 bases, J lost 0 bases, and 19 bases lay in between. The CDR3 loop reads CASSAGTDLLSSYNEQFF. CDR3 DNA: TGTGCCAGCAGTGCCGGGACGGACCTCCTTAGCTCCTACAATGAGCAGTTCTTC.

The chain joins TRBV10-3 to TRBJ1-5; maybe TRBD1 (5 bases). Trimming removed 6 bases from V and 6 bases from J, with 15 bases in between. CDR1 is ENHRY, CDR2 SYGVKD, per germline. This CDR3 has 14 amino acids. The DNA for the CDR3 is TGTGCCATCAGACCGTTAGGGCAGGGTCAGCCCCAGCATTTT. Translation: CAIRPLGQGQPQHF.

This sequence joins TRBV7-8 and TRBJ2-1; weak D call: TRBD1 (5 bases). The V and J ends lost 4 bases and 9 bases respectively, with 22 bases between them. Germline lookup yields CDR1 SGHVS and CDR2 FQNEAQ. The CDR3 consists of 16 residues. CDR3 protein: CASSSSPQWGQGEQFF. The CDR3 nucleotides read TGTGCCAGCAGCTCCTCACCACAGTGGGGCCAAGGTGAGCAGTTCTTC.

The rearrangement links TRBV9 to TRBJ1-2; D not resolved. V shed 4 bases and J shed 5 bases, with 9 bases lying between them. The CDR3 totals 12 residues. From germline, CDR1 is SGDLS and CDR2 YYNGEE. The chain's CDR3 is CASSPFEYGYTF. The CDR3 DNA reads as TGTGCCAGCAGCCCCTTTGAATATGGCTACACCTTC.

This chain links TRBV7-2 with TRBJ2-2, with 8 bases that match TRBD2. Germline loops: CDR1 SGHTA, CDR2 FQGNSA. The CDR3 totals 14 residues. The V segment lost 4 bases and the J segment 6 bases; nucleotides outside the gene matches: 4. The CDR3 nucleotides are TGTGCCAGCAGCTCAGGACTAGCCCCCGGGGAGCTGTTTTTT. Translating gives CASSSGLAPGELFF.

The V call is TRBV9, the J call TRBJ1-2; 10 nucleotides match TRBD1. Germline V CDR1 and CDR2: SGDLS, YYNGEE. The CDR3 extends over 18 amino acids. The trim removed 0 bases at V and 8 bases at J, leaving 16 bases unmatched. CDR3 sequence reads: CASSVAVWGDRGLEGYTF. DNA for the CDR3: TGTGCCAGCAGCGTAGCCGTATGGGGCGACAGGGGGCTGGAAGGCTACACCTTC.

The chain couples TRBV29-1 to TRBJ1-4; D might be TRBD1 (6 bases). Germline-derived CDR1 and CDR2 are SQVTM and ANQGSEA. V lost 7 bases to trimming and J lost 8 bases, with 17 bases between them. There are 13 residues in the CDR3. The CDR3 nucleotides are TGCAGCGCAACAGGGAGAGGAGGCGAAAAACTGTTTTTT. Translation: CSATGRGGEKLFF.

The chain is built from TRBV6-5 and TRBJ2-7; D not certain. This CDR3 has 13 amino acids. Trimming took 0 bases from V and 5 from J, leaving 8 bases between them. Germline V CDR1 and CDR2: MNHEY, SVGAGI. This CDR3 is CASSYSDLDEQYF. The CDR3 DNA reads as TGTGCCAGCAGTTACTCGGATTTGGACGAGCAGTACTTC.

This chain uses TRBV7-2 with TRBJ1-4; perhaps TRBD1 as D (5 bases). Germline assignment: CDR1 SGHTA and CDR2 FQGNSA. V was clipped by 6 bases and J by 8 bases, with 13 bases between them. The CDR3 extends over 13 amino acids. The CDR3 DNA follows: TGTGCCAGCAGTGTTCGAGGGGAGGAAAAACTGTTTTTT. Translating it yields CASSVRGEEKLFF.

V and J are TRBV30 and TRBJ2-2; TRBD1 or TRBD2 may be the D gene (5 bases each). CDR1 and CDR2 (germline): GTSNPN, SVGIG (reference sequence). The V and J ends lost 2 bases and 0 bases respectively, with 10 bases between them. The CDR3 loop spans 15 amino acids. The CDR3 bases are TGTGCCTGGAGTTTTTTGGGGGCGAACACCGGGGAGCTGTTTTTT. Its translation: CAWSFLGANTGELFF.

The CDR3 here is CASSRGPGREAFF. The CDR3 nucleotides are TGTGCCAGCAGCCGCGGGCCGGGACGTGAAGCTTTCTTT. This chain joins TRBV6-6 and TRBJ1-1, with D perhaps matching TRBD1 (5 bases). This CDR3 has 13 residues. Germline V gene sequence: CDR1 MNHNY, CDR2 SVGAGI (reference sequence). Trimming removed 6 bases from V and 7 bases from J, with 15 bases in between.

The chain recombines TRBV5-1 with TRBJ2-1; 9 bases fit TRBD2. This CDR3 spans 16 amino acids. The germline gives CDR1 SGHRS, CDR2 YFSETQ. Trimming took 3 bases from V and 4 from J; bases not matched to a gene: 8. DNA for the CDR3: TGCGCCAGCAGCTCGCCACTAGCGGGTACTTACAATGAGCAGTTCTTC. This codes for CASSSPLAGTYNEQFF. Together with reference TRBV5-1 and TRBJ2-1, the CDR3 gives the full variable domain: KAGVTQTPRYLIKTRGQQVTLSCSPISGHRSVSWYQQTPGQGLQFLFEYFSETQRNKGNFPGRFSGRQFSNSRSEMNVSTLELGDSALYLCASSSPLAGTYNEQFFGPGTRLTVL.

V and J are TRBV19 and TRBJ2-1, with D perhaps matching TRBD2 (5 bases). Germline V gives CDR1 LNHDA, CDR2 SQIVND (reference sequence). V lost 4 bases, J lost 7 bases, and 23 bases lay in between. The CDR3 is made up of 17 amino acids. This CDR3 reads CASSTLAGAAEMNEQFF. CDR3 coding DNA: TGTGCCAGTAGTACCCTCGCTGGAGCGGCGGAGATGAATGAGCAGTTCTTC.

The chain links TRBV4-3 to TRBJ1-5; 10 bases agree with TRBD1. V shed 0 bases and J 5 bases; nucleotides not matched to a gene: 7. CDR1 is LGHNA and CDR2 is YSLEER in the germline V gene. The CDR3 contains 17 residues. The CDR3 DNA reads as TGCGCCAGCAGCCAAGATCTAGGACAGGGGGGATATCAGCCCCAGCATTTT. Translation: CASSQDLGQGGYQPQHF.

The rearrangement uses TRBV12-5 and TRBJ2-2; D is possibly TRBD1 (5 bases). Germline V gene sequence: CDR1 LGHNT, CDR2 FRNRAP. Trimming removed 6 bases at V and 1 base at J, with 12 bases between. The CDR3 runs 15 residues. CDR3 sequence: CASGNRQRNTGELFF. CDR3 DNA: TGTGCTAGTGGCAACCGACAGAGGAACACCGGGGAGCTGTTTTTT.

Remarks on this clone: Mismatch with germline at one junction end may stem from a read error. The chain is built from TRBV28 and TRBJ1-2; 7 nucleotides match TRBD1. Germline loops: CDR1 MDHEN, CDR2 SYDVKM. CDR3 size: 13 residues. CDR3 nucleotides: TGTGCCAGCACTTTACAGGGGATCTATGGCTACACCTTC. It encodes CASTLQGIYGYTF.

In this sample, this clone turned up a few times. The rearrangement links TRBV15 to TRBJ2-2; 13 bases are a match to TRBD2. The CDR3 runs 18 residues. Germline-derived CDR1 and CDR2 are LNHNV and YYDKDF (reference sequence). Germline trimming cut 1 base from V and 6 bases from J; bases unmatched to any gene: 8. CDR3 sequence: CATSRGGTSGMIAGELFF. DNA of the CDR3: TGTGCCACCAGCAGAGGCGGGACTAGCGGGATGATAGCCGGGGAGCTGTTTTTT. Looking up the rest from reference TRBV15 and TRBJ2-2 gives the full variable domain: DAMVIQNPRYQVTQFGKPVTLSCSQTLNHNVMYWYQQKSSQAPKLLFHYYDKDFNNEADTPDNFQSRRPNTSFCFLDIRSPGLGDTAMYLCATSRGGTSGMIAGELFFGEGSRLTVL.

The V call is TRBV7-2, the J call TRBJ2-1; D may be TRBD1 or TRBD2 (5 bases each). CDR1 is SGHTA and CDR2 is FQGNSA in the germline V gene. This CDR3 comprises 16 residues. The germline V and J ends were trimmed by 5 bases and 2 bases, with 16 bases remaining between them. The CDR3 sequence is CASSPSWVTAYNEQFF. The DNA of the CDR3 is TGTGCCAGCAGCCCTAGCTGGGTGACAGCCTACAATGAGCAGTTCTTC.

This clone is classed as medium-sized. Other nucleotide sequences from this sample produce the same CDR3. The chain recombines TRBV4-3 with TRBJ1-6; D is unresolved. CDR3 length: 13 residues. V gave up 1 base and J gave up 8 bases, with 6 bases separating them. Germline loops: CDR1 LGHNA, CDR2 YSLEER. CDR3 protein: CASSQVEDSPLHF. The CDR3 nucleotides are TGCGCCAGCAGCCAAGTCGAGGATTCACCCCTCCACTTT.

The chain couples TRBV5-4 to TRBJ2-1, with a possible D match to TRBD2 (5 bases). The length of the CDR3 is 15 residues. CDR1 and CDR2 from the germline V gene are SGHNT and YYREEE (reference sequence). V was cut by 3 bases and J by 4 bases, with 14 bases left in between. The CDR3 loop reads CASSSTRMRYNEQFF. CDR3 sequence (DNA): TGTGCCAGCAGCTCAACTAGAATGAGGTACAATGAGCAGTTCTTC.

V and J are TRBV7-9 and TRBJ2-7; D unclear. The CDR3 covers 16 residues. CDR1 SEHNR and CDR2 FQNEAQ come from the germline V gene (reference sequence). The V gene lost 1 base and the J gene lost 3 bases, with 16 bases spanning the gap. Here the CDR3 DNA reads TGTGCCAGCAGCTTAGTGGGCGGTCGGATAGACTACGAGCAGTACTTC. Its translation is CASSLVGGRIDYEQYF.

This clone was seen a handful of times. The V gene is TRBV4-1, the J gene TRBJ1-1; D is possibly TRBD1 (5 bases). Germline values: CDR1 MGHRA, CDR2 YSYEKL. This CDR3 has 17 residues. The V end was cut by 0 bases, the J end by 0 bases, with 14 bases between. The CDR3 nucleotides read TGCGCCAGCAGCCAAGAGTTAAGGGGTGGTATGAACACTGAAGCTTTCTTT. Translation: CASSQELRGGMNTEAFF.

This clone was seen more than once but under ten times. The CDR3 bases are TGTGCCAGTAAGGGGGACAGGACCAATCAGCCCCAGCATTTT. It encodes CASKGDRTNQPQHF. The V call is TRBV19, the J call TRBJ1-5; 8 bases fit TRBD1. In germline, CDR1 is LNHDA, CDR2 SQIVND (reference sequence). CDR3 length: 14 residues. With V trimmed by 7 bases and J by 3 bases, 5 bases remained unmatched.